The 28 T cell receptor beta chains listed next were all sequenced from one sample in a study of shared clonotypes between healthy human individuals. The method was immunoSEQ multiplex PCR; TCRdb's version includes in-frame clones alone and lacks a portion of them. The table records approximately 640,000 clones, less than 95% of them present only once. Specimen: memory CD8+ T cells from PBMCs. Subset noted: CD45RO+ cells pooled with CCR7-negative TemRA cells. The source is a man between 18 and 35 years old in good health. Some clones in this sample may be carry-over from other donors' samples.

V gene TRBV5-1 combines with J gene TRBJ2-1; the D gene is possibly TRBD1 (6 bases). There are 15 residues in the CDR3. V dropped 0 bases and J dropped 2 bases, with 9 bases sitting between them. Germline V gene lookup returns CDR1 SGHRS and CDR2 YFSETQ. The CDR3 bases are TGCGCCAGCAGCTTGGACAGGGCGACCTACAATGAGCAGTTCTTC. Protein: CASSLDRATYNEQFF. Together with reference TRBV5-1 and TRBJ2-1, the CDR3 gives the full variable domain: KAGVTQTPRYLIKTRGQQVTLSCSPISGHRSVSWYQQTPGQGLQFLFEYFSETQRNKGNFPGRFSGRQFSNSRSEMNVSTLELGDSALYLCASSLDRATYNEQFFGPGTRLTVL.

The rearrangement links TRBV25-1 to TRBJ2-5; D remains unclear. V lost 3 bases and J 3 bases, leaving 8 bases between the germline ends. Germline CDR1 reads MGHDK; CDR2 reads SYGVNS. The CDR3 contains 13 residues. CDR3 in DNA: TGTGCCAGCAGTGATCTGGCAGAAGAGACCCAGTACTTC. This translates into CASSDLAEETQYF.

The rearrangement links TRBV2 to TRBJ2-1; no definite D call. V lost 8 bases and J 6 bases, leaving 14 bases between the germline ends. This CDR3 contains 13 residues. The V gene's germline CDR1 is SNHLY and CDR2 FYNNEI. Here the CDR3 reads CASGLYGINEQFF. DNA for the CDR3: TGTGCCAGCGGATTGTACGGTATCAATGAGCAGTTCTTC. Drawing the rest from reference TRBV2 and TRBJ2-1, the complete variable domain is EPEVTQTPSHQVTQMGQEVILRCVPISNHLYFYWYRQILGQKVEFLVSFYNNEISEKSEIFDDQFSVERPDGSNFTLKIRSTKLEDSAMYFCASGLYGINEQFFGPGTRLTVL.

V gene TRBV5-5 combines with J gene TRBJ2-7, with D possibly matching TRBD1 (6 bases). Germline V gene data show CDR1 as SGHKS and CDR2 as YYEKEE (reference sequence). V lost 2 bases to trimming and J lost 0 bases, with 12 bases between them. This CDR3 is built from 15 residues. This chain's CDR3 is CASSLTGYPSYEQYF. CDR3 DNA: TGTGCCAGCAGCTTAACAGGGTACCCCTCCTACGAGCAGTACTTC.

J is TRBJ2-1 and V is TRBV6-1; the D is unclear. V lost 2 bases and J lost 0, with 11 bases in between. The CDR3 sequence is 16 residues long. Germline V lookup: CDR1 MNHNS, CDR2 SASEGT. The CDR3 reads CASSEFVQSSYNEQFF. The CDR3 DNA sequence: TGTGCCAGCAGTGAATTTGTACAGAGCTCCTACAATGAGCAGTTCTTC.

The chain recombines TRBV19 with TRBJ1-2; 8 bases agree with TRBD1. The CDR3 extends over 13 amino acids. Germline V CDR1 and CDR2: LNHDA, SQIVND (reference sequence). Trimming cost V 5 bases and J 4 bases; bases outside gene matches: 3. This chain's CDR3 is CASSLGQVYGYTF. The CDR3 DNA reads TGTGCCAGTAGTTTGGGACAGGTCTATGGCTACACCTTC. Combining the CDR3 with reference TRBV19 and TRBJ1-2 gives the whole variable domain DGGITQSPKYLFRKEGQNVTLSCEQNLNHDAMYWYRQDPGQGLRLIYYSQIVNDFQKGDIAEGYSVSREKKESFPLTVTSAQKNPTAFYLCASSLGQVYGYTFGSGTRLTVV.

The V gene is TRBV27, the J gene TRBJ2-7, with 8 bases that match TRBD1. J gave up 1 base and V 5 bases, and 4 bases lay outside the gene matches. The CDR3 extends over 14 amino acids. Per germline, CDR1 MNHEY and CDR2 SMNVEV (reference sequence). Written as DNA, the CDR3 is TGTGCCAGCAGTCAGGGGGACAGGTCCTACGAGCAGTACTTC. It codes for CASSQGDRSYEQYF.

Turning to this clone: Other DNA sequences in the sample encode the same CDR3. CDR3 nucleotides: TGTGCCAGCAGTTTTCAGGGGTCCTACAATGAGCAGTTCTTC. Protein: CASSFQGSYNEQFF. The chain joins TRBV27 to TRBJ2-1; tentatively, D is TRBD1 (6 bases). The V gene lost 3 bases and the J gene lost 1 base, with 7 bases spanning the gap. The CDR3 is 14 residues long. The germline CDR1 and CDR2 sequences are MNHEY and SMNVEV (reference sequence).

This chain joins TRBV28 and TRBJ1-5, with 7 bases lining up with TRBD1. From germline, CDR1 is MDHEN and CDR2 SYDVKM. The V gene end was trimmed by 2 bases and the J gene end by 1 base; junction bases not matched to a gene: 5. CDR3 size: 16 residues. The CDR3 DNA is TGTGCCAGCAGTTTACCCCTACAGGGGAGCAATCAGCCCCAGCATTTT. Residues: CASSLPLQGSNQPQHF.

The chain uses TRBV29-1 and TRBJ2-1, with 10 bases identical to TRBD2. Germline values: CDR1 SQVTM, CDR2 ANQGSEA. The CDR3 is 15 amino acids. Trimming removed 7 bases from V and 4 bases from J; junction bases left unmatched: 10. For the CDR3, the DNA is TGCAGCGGTAGCGGCGGGACTAGCGCTTACAATGAGCAGTTCTTC. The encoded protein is CSGSGGTSAYNEQFF.

The CDR3 sequence: CAISGTTSISSGANVLTF. CDR3 sequence (DNA): TGTGCCATCAGTGGGACGACTTCAATCAGCTCTGGGGCCAACGTCCTGACTTTC. This sequence joins TRBV10-3 and TRBJ2-6; no clear D gene. Germline V gene sequence: CDR1 ENHRY, CDR2 SYGVKD. The V and J ends lost 4 bases and 0 bases respectively, with 16 bases between them. The CDR3 sequence is 18 residues long.

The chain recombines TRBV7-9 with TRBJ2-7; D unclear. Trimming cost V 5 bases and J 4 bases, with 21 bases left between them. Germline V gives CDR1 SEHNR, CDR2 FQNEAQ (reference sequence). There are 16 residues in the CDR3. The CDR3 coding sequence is TGTGCCAGCAGCCCCGTTACCGTTATAATCCCTTACGAGCAGTACTTC. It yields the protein CASSPVTVIIPYEQYF.

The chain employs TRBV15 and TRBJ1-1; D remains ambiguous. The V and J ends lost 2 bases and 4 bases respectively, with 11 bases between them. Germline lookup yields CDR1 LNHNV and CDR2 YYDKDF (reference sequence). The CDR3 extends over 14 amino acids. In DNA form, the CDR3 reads TGTGCCACCAGCAGATCGGGCAGGCCCACTGAAGCTTTCTTT. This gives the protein CATSRSGRPTEAFF.

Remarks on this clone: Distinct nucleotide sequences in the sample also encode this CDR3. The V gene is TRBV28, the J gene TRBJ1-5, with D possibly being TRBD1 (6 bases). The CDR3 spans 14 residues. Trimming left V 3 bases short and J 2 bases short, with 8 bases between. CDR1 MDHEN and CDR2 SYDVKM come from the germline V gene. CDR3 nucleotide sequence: TGTGCCAGCAGTTTCAGGGGAGGCAATCAGCCCCAGCATTTT. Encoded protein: CASSFRGGNQPQHF.

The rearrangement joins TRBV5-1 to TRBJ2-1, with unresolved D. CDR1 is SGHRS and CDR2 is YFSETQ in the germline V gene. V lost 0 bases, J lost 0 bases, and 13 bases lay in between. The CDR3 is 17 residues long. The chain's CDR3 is CASSLAERVYSYNEQFF. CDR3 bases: TGCGCCAGCAGCTTGGCCGAACGGGTCTACTCCTACAATGAGCAGTTCTTC.

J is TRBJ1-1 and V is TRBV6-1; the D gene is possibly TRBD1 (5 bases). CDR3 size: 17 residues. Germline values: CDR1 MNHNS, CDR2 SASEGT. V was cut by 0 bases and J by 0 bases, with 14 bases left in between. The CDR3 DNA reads TGTGCCAGCAGTGAAGCGACAGTTGTCCAGGTGAACACTGAAGCTTTCTTT. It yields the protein CASSEATVVQVNTEAFF.

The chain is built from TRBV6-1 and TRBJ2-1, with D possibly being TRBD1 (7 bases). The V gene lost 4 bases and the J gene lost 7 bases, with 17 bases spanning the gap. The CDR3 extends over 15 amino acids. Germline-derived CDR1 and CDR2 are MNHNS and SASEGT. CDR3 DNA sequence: TGTGCCAGCAGTGCAGGCAGGGGGGTCCCGAATGAGCAGTTCTTC. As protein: CASSAGRGVPNEQFF.

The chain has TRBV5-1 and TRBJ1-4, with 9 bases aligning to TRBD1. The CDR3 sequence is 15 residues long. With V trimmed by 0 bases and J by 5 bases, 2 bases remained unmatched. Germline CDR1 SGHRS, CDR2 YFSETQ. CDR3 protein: CASSLGGTGNEKLFF. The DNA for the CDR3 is TGCGCCAGCAGCTTGGGAGGGACAGGGAATGAAAAACTGTTTTTT. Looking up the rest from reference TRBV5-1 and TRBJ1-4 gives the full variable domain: KAGVTQTPRYLIKTRGQQVTLSCSPISGHRSVSWYQQTPGQGLQFLFEYFSETQRNKGNFPGRFSGRQFSNSRSEMNVSTLELGDSALYLCASSLGGTGNEKLFFGSGTQLSVL.

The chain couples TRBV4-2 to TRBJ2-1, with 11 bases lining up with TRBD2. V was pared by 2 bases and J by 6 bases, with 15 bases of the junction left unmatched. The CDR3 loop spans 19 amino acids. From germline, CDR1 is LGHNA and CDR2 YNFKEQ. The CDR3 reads CASSQTSTRLAGKSNEQFF. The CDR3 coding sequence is TGTGCCAGCAGCCAAACTAGTACCCGACTAGCGGGAAAATCCAATGAGCAGTTCTTC.

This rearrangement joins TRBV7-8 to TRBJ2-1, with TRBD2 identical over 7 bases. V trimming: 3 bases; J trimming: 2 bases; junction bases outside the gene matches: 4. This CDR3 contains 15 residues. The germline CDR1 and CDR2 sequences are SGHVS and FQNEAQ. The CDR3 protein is CASSLEAGPYNEQFF. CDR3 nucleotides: TGTGCCAGCAGCTTGGAAGCGGGACCCTACAATGAGCAGTTCTTC. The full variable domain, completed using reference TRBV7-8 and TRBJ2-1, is GAGVSQSPRYKVAKRGQDVALRCDPISGHVSLFWYQQALGQGPEFLTYFQNEAQLDKSGLPSDRFFAERPEGSVSTLKIQRTQQEDSAVYLCASSLEAGPYNEQFFGPGTRLTVL.

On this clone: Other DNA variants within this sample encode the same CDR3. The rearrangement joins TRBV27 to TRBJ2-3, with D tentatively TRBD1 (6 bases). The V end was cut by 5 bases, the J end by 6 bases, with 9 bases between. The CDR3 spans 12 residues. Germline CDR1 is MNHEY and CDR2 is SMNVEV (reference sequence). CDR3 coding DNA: TGTGCCAGCAGTCCGAGGGGGGATACGCAGTATTTT. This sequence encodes CASSPRGDTQYF.

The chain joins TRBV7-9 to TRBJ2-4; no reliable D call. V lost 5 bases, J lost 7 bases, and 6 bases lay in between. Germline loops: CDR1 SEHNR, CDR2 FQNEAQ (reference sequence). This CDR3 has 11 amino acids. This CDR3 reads CASSQQNIQYF. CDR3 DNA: TGTGCCAGCAGCCAACAGAACATTCAGTACTTC.

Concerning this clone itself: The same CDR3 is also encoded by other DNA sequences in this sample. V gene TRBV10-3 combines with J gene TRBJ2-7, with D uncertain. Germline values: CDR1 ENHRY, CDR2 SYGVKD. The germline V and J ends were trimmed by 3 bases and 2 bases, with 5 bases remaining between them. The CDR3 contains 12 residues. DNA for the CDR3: TGTGCCATCAGTGAAGAGACCTACGAGCAGTACTTC. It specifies CAISEETYEQYF.

The CDR3 here is CATRAGPNSNQPQHF. DNA for the CDR3: TGTGCCACCCGAGCCGGGCCAAATAGCAATCAGCCCCAGCATTTT. This chain connects TRBV6-6 to TRBJ1-5; D is unclear. CDR1 is MNHNY, CDR2 SVGAGI, per germline (reference sequence). V was shortened by 10 bases and J by 0 bases, with 16 bases between the two germline ends. The CDR3 runs to 15 residues.

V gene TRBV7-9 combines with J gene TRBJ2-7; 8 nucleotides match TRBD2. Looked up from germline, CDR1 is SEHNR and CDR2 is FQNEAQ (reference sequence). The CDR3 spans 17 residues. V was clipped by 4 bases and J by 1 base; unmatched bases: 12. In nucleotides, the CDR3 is TGTGCCAGCAGCTCGCGGTGGGGTAGCGGGAATTCCTACGAGCAGTACTTC. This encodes CASSSRWGSGNSYEQYF.

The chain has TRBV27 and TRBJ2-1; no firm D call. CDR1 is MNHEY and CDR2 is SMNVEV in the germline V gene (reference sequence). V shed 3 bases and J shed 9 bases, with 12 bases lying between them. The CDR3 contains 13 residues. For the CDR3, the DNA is TGTGCCAGCAGTTTTTCCCCCCTGGTTGAGCAGTTCTTC. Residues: CASSFSPLVEQFF.

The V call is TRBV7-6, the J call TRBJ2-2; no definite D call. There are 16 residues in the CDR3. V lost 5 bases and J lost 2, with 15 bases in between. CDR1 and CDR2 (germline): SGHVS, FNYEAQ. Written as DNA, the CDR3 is TGTGCCAGCAGCCCTTCCCCGGCGGAAAACACCGGGGAGCTGTTTTTT. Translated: CASSPSPAENTGELFF.

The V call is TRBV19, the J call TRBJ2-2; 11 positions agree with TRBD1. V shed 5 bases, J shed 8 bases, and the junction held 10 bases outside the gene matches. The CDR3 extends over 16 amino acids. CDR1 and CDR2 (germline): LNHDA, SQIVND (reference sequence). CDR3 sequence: CASSSPGQGVSGELFF. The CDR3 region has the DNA TGTGCCAGTAGTTCGCCGGGACAGGGGGTGTCAGGGGAGCTGTTTTTT. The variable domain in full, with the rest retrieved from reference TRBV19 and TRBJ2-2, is DGGITQSPKYLFRKEGQNVTLSCEQNLNHDAMYWYRQDPGQGLRLIYYSQIVNDFQKGDIAEGYSVSREKKESFPLTVTSAQKNPTAFYLCASSSPGQGVSGELFFGEGSRLTVL.